The 25 T cell receptor beta chains reported below all come from one sample, sequenced in a study of blood T cell repertoires in COVID-19. Profiled with immunoSEQ multiplex PCR; TCRdb holds only in-frame clones, not every one. Here the sample spans about 220,000 clones, around three quarters being singletons. The sample was peripheral blood. These TCRs come from a woman aged 70 to 79 with acute or convalescent COVID-19.

The genes are TRBV11-2 and TRBJ1-2, with 7 bases aligning to TRBD1. The germline CDR1 and CDR2 sequences are SGHAT and FQNNGV. This CDR3 contains 16 residues. J gave up 6 bases and V 4 bases, and 14 bases lay outside the gene matches. The CDR3 DNA sequence: TGTGCCAGCAGCTCCAAATCAGCGACAGGGTTTGATGGCTACACCTTC. Translating gives CASSSKSATGFDGYTF.

The chain has TRBV7-2 and TRBJ2-1, with TRBD2 as a possible D gene (6 bases). Trimming removed 0 bases from V and 2 bases from J, with 17 bases in between. Germline V gene sequence: CDR1 SGHTA, CDR2 FQGNSA. The CDR3 consists of 18 residues. For the CDR3, the DNA is TGTGCCAGCAGCTTAGCGAGTTTCGTCCCGGGGGCCTACAATGAGCAGTTCTTC. This sequence encodes CASSLASFVPGAYNEQFF.

The chain carries TRBV15 and TRBJ1-5, with D possibly TRBD1 on 5 matching bases. Germline V gives CDR1 LNHNV, CDR2 YYDKDF (reference sequence). Trimming took 5 bases from V and 7 from J, leaving 15 bases between them. The CDR3 spans 14 residues. The CDR3 coding sequence is TGTGCCACCAGCGGGGGGGAGCGCGGACAGCCCCAGCATTTT. This sequence encodes CATSGGERGQPQHF.

The rearrangement uses TRBV6-9 and TRBJ2-7, with D possibly TRBD1 on 5 matching bases. CDR3 length: 16 amino acids. V shed 2 bases and J shed 9 bases, with 23 bases lying between them. Germline loops: CDR1 MNHGY, CDR2 SVAAGI. In DNA, the CDR3 is TGTGCCAGCAGTTATATTGTCGAAGGACATTCCCTCTGGCAGTACTTC. Translating it yields CASSYIVEGHSLWQYF.

The chain employs TRBV5-4 and TRBJ2-7, with D maybe TRBD2 (5 bases). V dropped 4 bases and J dropped 4 bases, with 12 bases sitting between them. There are 13 residues in the CDR3. Germline lookup yields CDR1 SGHNT and CDR2 YYREEE (reference sequence). The CDR3 DNA sequence: TGTGCCAGCAGCCCCGCGGGTTCATACGAGCAGTACTTC. Translation gives CASSPAGSYEQYF.

This clone was seen a handful of times. This rearrangement joins TRBV9 to TRBJ2-2; D might be TRBD1 (5 bases). Germline CDR1 reads SGDLS; CDR2 reads YYNGEE. This CDR3 has 15 amino acids. V was shortened by 0 bases and J by 6 bases, with 12 bases between the two germline ends. The CDR3 DNA reads as TGTGCCAGCAGCGTAGATTTCAGGGCGGCCGGGGAGCTGTTTTTT. Amino acid sequence: CASSVDFRAAGELFF.

About this clone itself: Other nucleotide sequences in the sample specify the same CDR3. V is TRBV24-1 and J is TRBJ2-2; TRBD2 aligns across 7 bases. The CDR3 totals 15 residues. J was trimmed by 2 bases and V by 3 bases; bases with no gene match: 2. Germline CDR1 reads KGHDR; CDR2 reads SFDVKD. The CDR3 here is CATSDPGLNTGELFF. CDR3 nucleotides: TGTGCCACCAGTGATCCGGGACTAAACACCGGGGAGCTGTTTTTT.

This rearrangement joins TRBV6-5 to TRBJ2-7, with 7 bases fitting TRBD1. Germline CDR1 is MNHEY and CDR2 is SVGAGI. The CDR3 length is 12 residues. Trimming removed 4 bases from V and 8 bases from J; junction bases left unmatched: 5. The CDR3 spells CASSFSGGKQYF. The CDR3 DNA reads TGTGCCAGCAGTTTCTCAGGGGGAAAGCAGTACTTC.

The chain couples TRBV9 to TRBJ1-2, with D possibly matching TRBD1 (5 bases). Germline V CDR1 and CDR2: SGDLS, YYNGEE. Trimming pared 4 bases from V and 2 bases from J, leaving 12 bases between. The CDR3 has 14 residues. The CDR3 DNA reads TGTGCCAGCAGCCCGGGGGGGGTGAACTATGGCTACACCTTC. Its protein is CASSPGGVNYGYTF.

The CDR3 DNA is TGCGCCAGCAGCTTGGAGGGGCGGAACAATGAGCAGTTCTTC. Its translation: CASSLEGRNNEQFF. The J gene is TRBJ2-1, the V gene TRBV5-1; D possibly corresponds to TRBD1 (5 bases). V lost 0 bases and J 5 bases, leaving 9 bases between the germline ends. The CDR3 sequence is 14 residues long. The germline V gene encodes CDR1 SGHRS and CDR2 YFSETQ. The variable domain in full, with the rest retrieved from reference TRBV5-1 and TRBJ2-1, is KAGVTQTPRYLIKTRGQQVTLSCSPISGHRSVSWYQQTPGQGLQFLFEYFSETQRNKGNFPGRFSGRQFSNSRSEMNVSTLELGDSALYLCASSLEGRNNEQFFGPGTRLTVL.

This chain links TRBV12-3 or TRBV12-4 with TRBJ2-1; TRBD2 matches at 7 bases. This CDR3 spans 11 amino acids. V was pared by 8 bases and J by 9 bases, with 4 bases of the junction left unmatched. CDR3 sequence reads: CASSGGIEQFF. As DNA, the CDR3 is TGTGCCAGCTCCGGGGGGATTGAGCAGTTCTTC.

The V call is TRBV7-8, the J call TRBJ1-5; no clear D. The CDR3 has 17 amino acids. V was pared by 3 bases and J by 2 bases, with 17 bases between. CDR1 SGHVS and CDR2 FQNEAQ come from the germline V gene. The CDR3, as DNA: TGTGCCAGCAGCTTTTCGAAACTCTGGGAGCGCAATCAGCCCCAGCATTTT. It specifies CASSFSKLWERNQPQHF. Looking up the rest from reference TRBV7-8 and TRBJ1-5 gives the full variable domain: GAGVSQSPRYKVAKRGQDVALRCDPISGHVSLFWYQQALGQGPEFLTYFQNEAQLDKSGLPSDRFFAERPEGSVSTLKIQRTQQEDSAVYLCASSFSKLWERNQPQHFGDGTRLSIL.

In this sample, this clone turned up once. The chain employs TRBV6-2 or TRBV6-3 and TRBJ2-5, with D hard to call. This CDR3 has 12 residues. Trimming cost V 3 bases and J 8 bases, with 10 bases left between them. From germline, CDR1 is MNHEY and CDR2 SVGEGT. For the CDR3, the DNA is TGTGCCAGCAGTTATCACTTATATACCCAGTACTTC. Its protein is CASSYHLYTQYF.

V and J are TRBV10-1 and TRBJ1-4; D not certain. Per the germline V gene, CDR1 is WNHNN and CDR2 is SYGVQD (reference sequence). CDR3 length: 14 residues. Trimming took off 5 bases at V and 8 bases at J, with 15 bases between the two ends. The CDR3 region is CASSSLEPKEKLFF. The CDR3 nucleotides read TGCGCCAGCAGTTCCCTGGAGCCGAAAGAAAAACTGTTTTTT.

CDR3 in amino acids: CASSLELNRNTEAFF. CDR3 nucleotides: TGCGCCAGCAGCTTGGAATTGAATAGGAACACTGAAGCTTTCTTT. V and J are TRBV5-1 and TRBJ1-1; no firm D call. CDR1 and CDR2 (germline): SGHRS, YFSETQ. The CDR3 spans 15 residues. V shed 0 bases and J shed 1 base, with 10 bases lying between them.

The rearrangement links TRBV2 to TRBJ2-6; no clear D gene. Germline values: CDR1 SNHLY, CDR2 FYNNEI. The CDR3 length is 13 residues. The germline V and J ends were trimmed by 8 bases and 3 bases, with 8 bases remaining between them. The CDR3 bases are TGTGCCAGCTTACTCGGTGGGGCCAACGTCCTGACTTTC. It specifies CASLLGGANVLTF. Based on the CDR3 plus reference TRBV2 and TRBJ2-6, the full variable domain is EPEVTQTPSHQVTQMGQEVILRCVPISNHLYFYWYRQILGQKVEFLVSFYNNEISEKSEIFDDQFSVERPDGSNFTLKIRSTKLEDSAMYFCASLLGGANVLTFGAGSRLTVL.

The chain recombines TRBV5-5 with TRBJ2-6; D may be TRBD1 (5 bases). The CDR3 covers 17 residues. V was cut by 0 bases and J by 1 base, with 11 bases left in between. CDR1 and CDR2 from the germline V gene are SGHKS and YYEKEE (reference sequence). The CDR3 loop reads CASSLAGTGSGANVLTF. CDR3 nucleotides: TGTGCCAGCAGCTTGGCCGGAACAGGATCTGGGGCCAACGTCCTGACTTTC. Full variable domain (remainder filled in from reference TRBV5-5 and TRBJ2-6): DAGVTQSPTHLIKTRGQQVTLRCSPISGHKSVSWYQQVLGQGPQFIFQYYEKEERGRGNFPDRFSARQFPNYSSELNVNALLLGDSALYLCASSLAGTGSGANVLTFGAGSRLTVL.

The chain combines TRBV6-5 with TRBJ2-5; 12 nucleotides align to TRBD1. Germline trimming cut 2 bases from V and 5 bases from J; bases unmatched to any gene: 6. Germline assignment: CDR1 MNHEY and CDR2 SVGAGI. This CDR3 region has 16 residues. CDR3 DNA sequence: TGTGCCAGCAGTTACCGGGACAGGGGGCGCCGGGAGACCCAGTACTTC. Translated, it gives CASSYRDRGRRETQYF.

Written as DNA, the CDR3 is TGCGCCAGCAGCTTGGGGGACAGGGCAGCTAACTATGGCTACACCTTC. As protein: CASSLGDRAANYGYTF. The chain carries TRBV5-1 and TRBJ1-2, with 9 bases fitting TRBD1. The V gene end was trimmed by 0 bases and the J gene end by 0 bases; junction bases not matched to a gene: 3. Germline CDR1 is SGHRS and CDR2 is YFSETQ. The CDR3 totals 16 residues.

This clone was found once. The sample holds other DNA sequences that translate to the same CDR3. The CDR3 DNA reads as TGTGCCTGGAGTAACCCAGGGAATGGCTACACCTTC. It codes for CAWSNPGNGYTF. This chain connects TRBV30 to TRBJ1-2; a possible D gene is TRBD1 (5 bases). Germline CDR1 reads GTSNPN; CDR2 reads SVGIG (reference sequence). Trimming shortened V by 2 bases and J by 6 bases, and 10 bases separated the two germline ends. The CDR3 is 12 residues long.

The genes are TRBV10-3 and TRBJ2-7, with 9 bases identical to TRBD1. Germline assignment: CDR1 ENHRY and CDR2 SYGVKD. This CDR3 region has 12 residues. J was trimmed by 6 bases and V by 11 bases; bases with no gene match: 8. This chain's CDR3 is CAPRDRDGEQYF. CDR3 coding DNA: TGTGCCCCCCGGGACAGGGACGGCGAGCAGTACTTC.

This chain links TRBV9 with TRBJ2-3, with D possibly being TRBD2 (6 bases). V was clipped by 0 bases and J by 4 bases, with 12 bases between them. This CDR3 spans 15 amino acids. The germline CDR1 and CDR2 sequences are SGDLS and YYNGEE. The CDR3 DNA reads as TGTGCCAGCAGCGTAGCTCCCGGGAGTGCAGATACGCAGTATTTT. Its protein product is CASSVAPGSADTQYF.

This clone showed up just a few times. The rearrangement uses TRBV3-1 (or the pseudogene TRBV3-2) and TRBJ1-5; perhaps TRBD1 as D (5 bases). From germline, CDR1 is LGHDT and CDR2 YNNKEL (reference sequence). Trimming cost V 0 bases and J 7 bases, with 10 bases left between them. The CDR3 has 14 amino acids. CDR3 loop: CASSQDLGVQPQHF. DNA of the CDR3: TGTGCCAGCAGCCAAGATCTAGGGGTGCAGCCCCAGCATTTT.

This clone was seen only once. The CDR3 here is CSASGGATNEKLFF. DNA for the CDR3: TGCAGTGCTAGTGGCGGGGCAACTAATGAAAAACTGTTTTTT. The chain employs TRBV20-1 and TRBJ1-4; no reliable D call. The CDR3 sequence is 14 residues long. Germline CDR1 DFQATT, CDR2 SNEGSKA (reference sequence). Trimming stripped 3 bases from V and 0 bases from J, with 8 bases between.

This chain joins TRBV6-5 and TRBJ1-2; 9 bases match TRBD1. Trimming removed 7 bases from V and 2 bases from J; junction bases left unmatched: 5. Per the germline V gene, CDR1 is MNHEY and CDR2 is SVGAGI. The length of the CDR3 is 14 residues. The CDR3 region is CASTRQGGNYGYTF. The CDR3 DNA reads as TGTGCCAGCACGAGACAGGGGGGAAACTATGGCTACACCTTC.